These 14 T cell receptor beta chains share one sample of origin, sequenced in a study of T-cell memory formation after mild COVID-19. MiXCR, run by TCRdb on the 5' RACE reads, gives a single entry per CDR3 protein. The sample includes approximately 430,000 distinct CDR3 sequences, about 25% seen only once; the top ten take about an eighth. Sequenced input: PBMCs or a T cell subset sorted from them (not recorded which). These receptors all stem from an adult woman who had mild COVID-19 (a few samples of this study predate the infection). Cell type and time point are not known.

The chain has TRBV7-9 and TRBJ2-3; TRBD2 is a possible D gene (5 bases). Trimming shortened V by 1 base and J by 2 bases, and 13 bases separated the two germline ends. In germline, CDR1 is SEHNR, CDR2 FQNEAQ (reference sequence). CDR3 length equals 16 residues. The CDR3 sequence is CASSLERLSNTDTQYF. The CDR3 DNA reads as TGTGCCAGCAGCTTAGAGCGGCTGTCCAACACAGATACGCAGTATTTT.

This clonotype showed up just a few times. The chain has TRBV28 and TRBJ2-3; 11 nucleotides agree with TRBD2. This CDR3 is 16 amino acids long. Germline V gene sequence: CDR1 MDHEN, CDR2 SYDVKM. V dropped 5 bases and J dropped 6; count of bases not matched to a gene: 10. CDR3 sequence reads: CASSLFSGGAEDTQYF. For the CDR3, the DNA is TGTGCCAGCAGTCTTTTTAGCGGGGGGGCAGAGGATACGCAGTATTTT.

This clonotype was seen more than once but under ten times. The rearrangement links TRBV3-1 to TRBJ2-5; D might be TRBD1 or TRBD2, each matching 5 bases. From germline, CDR1 is LGHDT and CDR2 YNNKEL (reference sequence). V lost 2 bases and J 2 bases, leaving 12 bases between the germline ends. CDR3 length: 15 amino acids. Here the CDR3 DNA reads TGTGCCAGCAGCCAACCCGGGACGGTGCAAGAGACCCAGTACTTC. Its translation is CASSQPGTVQETQYF.

For this clonotype: A read error may account for a junction end that differs from germline. The chain couples TRBV15 to TRBJ2-5; tentatively, D is TRBD1 (6 bases). The CDR3 sequence is 15 residues long. Germline V gene data show CDR1 as LNHNV and CDR2 as YYDKDF (reference sequence). CDR3 in amino acids: CATSGDQQGRETQYF. The CDR3 DNA follows: TGTGCCACCAGCGGAGACCAACAGGGTCGGGAGACCCAGTACTTC.

This clonotype was found a few times. The CDR3 DNA reads as TGTGCCAGCAGGGCGACAGGGTCGATCTCCTACAATGAGCAGTTCTTC. It translates to CASRATGSISYNEQFF. V usage is TRBV25-1 and J usage is TRBJ2-1; 7 positions match TRBD1. Germline V CDR1 and CDR2: MGHDK, SYGVNS. The CDR3 has 16 residues. V lost 6 bases to trimming and J lost 0 bases; unmatched junction nucleotides: 8.

This clonotype was picked up a small number of times. The J gene is TRBJ2-7, the V gene TRBV7-9; TRBD2 agrees at 9 bases. The CDR3 extends over 15 amino acids. Germline CDR1 and CDR2: SEHNR and FQNEAQ (reference sequence). Losses at the gene ends were 2 bases for V and 2 bases for J; bases not matched to a gene: 4. The CDR3 loop is CASSLWLAGTYEQYF. CDR3 DNA: TGTGCCAGCAGCTTATGGCTAGCGGGAACCTACGAGCAGTACTTC.

This clonotype appeared a few times. This chain links TRBV19 with TRBJ2-7; D might be TRBD1 (5 bases). V was cut by 6 bases and J by 3 bases, with 18 bases left in between. This CDR3 is 15 amino acids long. Germline CDR1 reads LNHDA; CDR2 reads SQIVND (reference sequence). CDR3 DNA sequence: TGTGCCAGTAGCCAAGACAGCTGGGGCCACTACGAGCAGTACTTC. Translating gives CASSQDSWGHYEQYF.

This clonotype came up a few times. V is TRBV15 and J is TRBJ2-1; no firm D call. This CDR3 is built from 17 residues. Per germline, CDR1 LNHNV and CDR2 YYDKDF (reference sequence). V was clipped by 0 bases and J by 0 bases, with 12 bases between them. The CDR3 loop reads CATSRDRGTFSYNEQFF. Here the CDR3 DNA reads TGTGCCACCAGCAGAGATCGAGGAACCTTCTCCTACAATGAGCAGTTCTTC.

This clonotype was seen a handful of times. The chain couples TRBV12-3 or TRBV12-4 to TRBJ2-7; D is perhaps TRBD1 or TRBD2 (5 bases each). Trimming took off 6 bases at V and 6 bases at J, with 18 bases between the two ends. There are 14 residues in the CDR3. CDR3 residues: CASRKRGDQGEQYF. CDR3 DNA: TGTGCCAGCAGAAAACGGGGAGATCAGGGCGAGCAGTACTTC.

The chain has TRBV27 and TRBJ1-2; TRBD1 matches 8 bases. Germline V gives CDR1 MNHEY, CDR2 SMNVEV (reference sequence). J gave up 2 bases and V 3 bases, and 8 bases lay outside the gene matches. The CDR3 covers 16 residues. CDR3: CASSFRRDRSNYGYTF. The CDR3 DNA reads as TGTGCCAGCAGTTTTCGCCGGGACAGGAGCAACTATGGCTACACCTTC.

This clonotype was recorded a few times. V is TRBV18 and J is TRBJ1-4; no firm D call. Germline values: CDR1 KGHSH, CDR2 LQKENI. V was shortened by 3 bases and J by 7 bases, with 18 bases between the two germline ends. The CDR3 sequence is 16 residues long. The CDR3, as DNA: TGTGCCAGCTCACCGCCCATCAGGCCTCGGGGTGAAAAACTGTTTTTT. It yields the protein CASSPPIRPRGEKLFF.

DNA of the CDR3: TGTGCCAGTAGTAACCAAGGACTAGCGGGAAGGGAGACCCAGTACTTC. Encoded protein: CASSNQGLAGRETQYF. The rearrangement links TRBV19 to TRBJ2-5, with 12 nucleotides matching TRBD2. V trimming: 4 bases; J trimming: 5 bases; junction bases outside the gene matches: 8. Germline loops: CDR1 LNHDA, CDR2 SQIVND (reference sequence). The CDR3 has 16 amino acids.

This chain joins TRBV15 and TRBJ2-1; the D gene is possibly TRBD1 (6 bases). Germline loops: CDR1 LNHNV, CDR2 YYDKDF (reference sequence). The CDR3 is made up of 14 amino acids. The germline V and J ends were trimmed by 3 bases and 1 base, with 7 bases remaining between them. CDR3 DNA: TGTGCCACCAGCAGCAGGGGTTCCTACAATGAGCAGTTCTTC. The encoded protein is CATSSRGSYNEQFF.

The table lists this clonotype with a few counts. V usage is TRBV6-2 or TRBV6-3 and J usage is TRBJ1-2, with unresolved D. This CDR3 has 13 residues. Germline CDR1 reads MNHEY; CDR2 reads SVGEGT. Trimming stripped 6 bases from V and 3 bases from J, with 11 bases between. CDR3 loop: CASRPTRYYGYTF. CDR3 sequence (DNA): TGTGCCAGCAGACCGACGCGCTACTATGGCTACACCTTC.